This T cell receptor beta chain was captured by sequencing in a study of blood T cell repertoires in COVID-19 (dated by TCRdb to 2018 to 2020). For context, the study as a whole: Samples from collaborators originated in the United States, Italy and Spain and spanned both the acute and convalescent phases of COVID-19. The prospective study material was composed of cDNA or gDNA derived from T cells, B-cell-depleted T cells, or PBMCs. A freely available public database, intended as a resource for researchers studying the immune response to SARS-CoV-2, is where the repertoires were released. Sample metadata almost always included a de-identified subject ID, COVID-19 status, age in years and sex. The samples were drawn from two sources: the first 160 participants of the ongoing ImmuneRACE study, and some 1,300 subjects contributed by 6 global collaborators. Where available, HLA class I and class II types were obtained from metadata supplied by the sample provider rather than from assay-based typing. Deeply sampled blood TCRbeta repertoires from subjects exposed to, actively infected with, or recovered from COVID-19 were included in the dataset.

Note on this clone: Its antigen target is currently unknown. It has no much larger one-base neighbor in the sample; base qualities were not kept.

What the research found in general, with its limitations: Clinical and demographic metadata were provided uncurated, with the amount varying by source and participant.

TCRbeta CDR3 regions were amplified from genomic DNA using the immunoSEQ Assay, a bias-controlled multiplex PCR. Per the original workflow: Nucleated cell counts per sample were estimated from amplification of reference gene primers within the assay. Sequence reads were collapsed and filtered to measure the absolute abundance of every unique TCRbeta CDR3 rearrangement. Productive Simpson clonality was computed per sample as the square root of Simpson's diversity index over productive rearrangements. The source is immuneACCESS, and TCRdb retained only in-frame sequences with V and J called. Part of the clones is not carried over; for the studies checked, unresolved V genes explain less than half of this, and the remainder is unexplained. The DNA gave D and trimming, while V, J and clone size come from that table. The sample records over 200,000 clones, roughly 86% of which are singletons. 2% to 3% of the sample belongs to the ten largest clones.

Including cysteine and phenylalanine, the CDR3 has 18 amino acids. The read is trimmed to its CDR3 DNA, 54 bases read in frame from base 1. V has 6 bases trimmed and J has 7 bases trimmed; junction bases matching no gene number 13. CDR1 and CDR2, looked up from the germline V gene (reference sequence), are LNHDA and SQIVND. Collaborating institutions collected whole blood in K2EDTA tubes following their own protocols. Collaborator samples were shipped for TCRbeta analysis as frozen whole blood, isolated PBMCs, or DNA extracted from either sample type. The chain employs TRBV19 and TRBJ2-1, and 15 bases in between align with TRBD2. This clonotype was sampled from a woman aged 45-60 years with acute or convalescent COVID-19. The sample was peripheral blood. The CDR3 amino acid sequence is: CASRVVVGLAGGMNEQFF. The sequenced DNA: TGTGCCAGTAGAGTGGTGGTGGGACTAGCGGGAGGAATGAATGAGCAGTTCTTC.